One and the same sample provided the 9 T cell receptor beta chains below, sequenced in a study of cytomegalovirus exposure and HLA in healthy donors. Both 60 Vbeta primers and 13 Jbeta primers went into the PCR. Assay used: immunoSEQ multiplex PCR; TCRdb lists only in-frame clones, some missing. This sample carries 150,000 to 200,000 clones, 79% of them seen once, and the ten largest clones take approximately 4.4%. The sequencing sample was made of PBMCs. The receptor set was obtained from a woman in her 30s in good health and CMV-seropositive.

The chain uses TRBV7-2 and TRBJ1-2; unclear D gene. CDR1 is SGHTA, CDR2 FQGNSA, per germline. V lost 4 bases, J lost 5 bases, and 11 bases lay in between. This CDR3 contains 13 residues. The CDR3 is CASSYQSVYGYTF. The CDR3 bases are TGTGCCAGCAGCTATCAGAGCGTTTATGGCTACACCTTC.

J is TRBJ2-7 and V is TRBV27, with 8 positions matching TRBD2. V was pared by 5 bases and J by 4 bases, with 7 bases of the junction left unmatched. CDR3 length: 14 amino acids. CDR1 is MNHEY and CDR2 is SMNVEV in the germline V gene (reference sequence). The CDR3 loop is CASSTYGRGYEQYF. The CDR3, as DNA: TGTGCCAGCAGTACATACGGGAGGGGGTACGAGCAGTACTTC.

CDR3: CASSQERGGEETQYF. As DNA, the CDR3 is TGCGCCAGCAGCCAAGAGCGGGGCGGTGAAGAGACCCAGTACTTC. The chain joins TRBV4-3 to TRBJ2-5; D may be TRBD2 (6 bases). Germline loops: CDR1 LGHNA, CDR2 YSLEER. The CDR3 totals 15 residues. Trimming took 0 bases from V and 3 from J, leaving 11 bases between them.

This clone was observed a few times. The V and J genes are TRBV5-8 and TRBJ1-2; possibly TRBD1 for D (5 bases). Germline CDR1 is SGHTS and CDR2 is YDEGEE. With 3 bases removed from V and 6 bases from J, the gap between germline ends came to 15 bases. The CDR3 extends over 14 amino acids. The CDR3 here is CASSWGRRINGYTF. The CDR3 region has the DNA TGTGCCAGCAGCTGGGGCCGTCGAATAAATGGCTACACCTTC. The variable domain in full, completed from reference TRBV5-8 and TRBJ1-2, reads EAGVTQSPTHLIKTRGQQATLRCSPISGHTSVYWYQQALGLGLQFLLWYDEGEERNRGNFPPRFSGRQFPNYSSELNVNALELEDSALYLCASSWGRRINGYTFGSGTRLTVV.

In DNA, the CDR3 is TGCGCCAGCAGTGAGAGGGGCCCCTCCAGCCTACTGTTTTTT. It is translated as CASSERGPSSLLFF. This chain links TRBV10-2 with TRBJ1-4; D perhaps matches TRBD1 (5 bases). Trimming took 2 bases from V and 13 from J, leaving 17 bases between them. The CDR3 runs to 14 residues. The germline gives CDR1 WSHSY, CDR2 SAAADI.

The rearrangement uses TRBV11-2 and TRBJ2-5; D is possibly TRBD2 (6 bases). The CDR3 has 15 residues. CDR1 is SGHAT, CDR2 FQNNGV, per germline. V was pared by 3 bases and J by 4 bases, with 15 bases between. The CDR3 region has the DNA TGTGCCAGCAGCTTGTTACTAGCTGATGGAGAGACCCAGTACTTC. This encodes CASSLLLADGETQYF. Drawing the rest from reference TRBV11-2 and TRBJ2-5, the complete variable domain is EAGVAQSPRYKIIEKRQSVAFWCNPISGHATLYWYQQILGQGPKLLIQFQNNGVVDDSQLPKDRFSAERLKGVDSTLKIQPAKLEDSAVYLCASSLLLADGETQYFGPGTRLLVL.

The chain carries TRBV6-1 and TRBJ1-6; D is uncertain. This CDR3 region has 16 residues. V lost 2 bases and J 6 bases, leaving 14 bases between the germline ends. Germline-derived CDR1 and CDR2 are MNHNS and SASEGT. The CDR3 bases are TGTGCCAGCAGTGAACGCGAGGGTTTCGGTAATTCACCCCTCCACTTT. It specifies CASSEREGFGNSPLHF.

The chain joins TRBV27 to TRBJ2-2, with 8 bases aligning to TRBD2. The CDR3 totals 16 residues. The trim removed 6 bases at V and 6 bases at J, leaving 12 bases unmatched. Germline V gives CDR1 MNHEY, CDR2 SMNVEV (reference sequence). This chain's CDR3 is CASSDTGGEGSGELFF. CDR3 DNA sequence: TGTGCCAGCAGCGATACCGGGGGGGAGGGTTCCGGGGAGCTGTTTTTT.

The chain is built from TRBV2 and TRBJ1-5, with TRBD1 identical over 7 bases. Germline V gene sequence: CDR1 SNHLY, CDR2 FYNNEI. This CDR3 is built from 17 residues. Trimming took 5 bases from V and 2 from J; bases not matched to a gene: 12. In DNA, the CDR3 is TGTGCCAGCAGTTTCAACTGGGGGCAGGGGGGCAATCAGCCCCAGCATTTT. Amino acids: CASSFNWGQGGNQPQHF.